One and the same sample provided the 5 T cell receptor beta chains below, sequenced in a study of cytomegalovirus exposure and HLA in healthy donors listed by TCRdb under 2017. Libraries were built with the immunoSEQ multiplex PCR assay. For the multiplex PCR, a mixture combining 60 forward primers for TCR Vbeta segments and 13 reverse primers for TCR Jbeta segments was used. The table comes from immuneACCESS by way of TCRdb, which keeps in-frame sequences with V and J called. Part of the clones is missing from these tables; in studies checked, under half for an unresolved V gene and the rest for unknown reasons. Counted in this sample were approximately 160,000 clones; around four fifths of them appeared once. The ten largest clones capture 4.8% of the sample. The sample consisted of PBMCs. The receptors originated from a girl under 18 in good health and CMV-seropositive.

The CDR3 loop is CATQTGTGTYEQYF. The CDR3 DNA follows: TGTGCCACGCAGACCGGGACAGGGACCTACGAGCAGTACTTC. The chain has TRBV10-3 and TRBJ2-7; 9 bases are a match to TRBD1. The V gene's germline CDR1 is ENHRY and CDR2 SYGVKD. The CDR3 extends over 14 amino acids. V lost 10 bases, J lost 2 bases, and 9 bases stayed unmatched.

This clone was seen only a few times. The rearrangement links TRBV19 to TRBJ1-1, with D tentatively TRBD1 (5 bases). Germline lookup yields CDR1 LNHDA and CDR2 SQIVND (reference sequence). This CDR3 spans 16 amino acids. V was trimmed by 7 bases and J by 3 bases, leaving 21 bases between them. The CDR3 here is CASIGVGESWYTEAFF. For the CDR3, the DNA is TGTGCCAGTATAGGGGTCGGCGAAAGTTGGTACACTGAAGCTTTCTTT. The full variable domain, its missing parts supplied by reference TRBV19 and TRBJ1-1, is DGGITQSPKYLFRKEGQNVTLSCEQNLNHDAMYWYRQDPGQGLRLIYYSQIVNDFQKGDIAEGYSVSREKKESFPLTVTSAQKNPTAFYLCASIGVGESWYTEAFFGQGTRLTVV.

The chain couples TRBV6-1 to TRBJ2-7, with 8 bases identical to TRBD1. Looked up from germline, CDR1 is MNHNS and CDR2 is SASEGT. This CDR3 is 14 amino acids long. After removal of 6 bases from V and 3 bases from J, the junction contained 7 bases not matched to a gene. Written as DNA, the CDR3 is TGTGCCAGCAGGGCCGGACAGGGCTACTACGAGCAGTACTTC. This gives the protein CASRAGQGYYEQYF.

A remark on this clone: The sample holds other DNA sequences that translate to the same CDR3. The chain carries TRBV30 and TRBJ1-1; tentatively, D is TRBD1 (5 bases). CDR3 size: 15 residues. Germline V gene data show CDR1 as GTSNPN and CDR2 as SVGIG (reference sequence). The V end lost 5 bases, the J end lost 4 bases, and 20 bases lay between the germline ends. The CDR3 sequence: CAWEVGGAPGTEAFF. The DNA of the CDR3 is TGTGCCTGGGAGGTCGGAGGGGCCCCGGGCACTGAAGCTTTCTTT.

V gene TRBV27 combines with J gene TRBJ2-1; TRBD2 agrees at 15 bases. The CDR3 is 19 amino acids. V shed 2 bases and J 0 bases; nucleotides not matched to a gene: 5. Germline values: CDR1 MNHEY, CDR2 SMNVEV (reference sequence). CDR3 coding DNA: TGTGCCAGCAGTTTAACCGGGACTAGCGGGGGGCGCTCCTACAATGAGCAGTTCTTC. This gives the protein CASSLTGTSGGRSYNEQFF.